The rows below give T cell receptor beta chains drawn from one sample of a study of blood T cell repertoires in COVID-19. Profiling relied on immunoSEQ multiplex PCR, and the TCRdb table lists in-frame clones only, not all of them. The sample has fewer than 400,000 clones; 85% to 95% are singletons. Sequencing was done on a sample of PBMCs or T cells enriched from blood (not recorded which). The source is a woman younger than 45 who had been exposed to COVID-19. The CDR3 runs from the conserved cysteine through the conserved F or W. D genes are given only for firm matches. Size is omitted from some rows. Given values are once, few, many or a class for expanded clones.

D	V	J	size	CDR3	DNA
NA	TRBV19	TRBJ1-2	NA	CASTSNSGRRVNYGYTF	TGTGCCAGTACATCAAACTCGGGCAGGCGGGTAAACTATGGCTACACCTTC
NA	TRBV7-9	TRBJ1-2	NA	CASSVLGGYTF	TGTGCCAGCAGTGTTCTCGGGGGCTACACCTTC
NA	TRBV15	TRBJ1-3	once	CATSRARRGSGNTIYF	TGTGCCACCAGCAGAGCCCGTCGGGGCTCTGGAAACACCATATATTTT
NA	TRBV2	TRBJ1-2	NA	CASSQTAPYGYTF	TGTGCCAGCAGTCAGACAGCTCCCTATGGCTACACCTTC
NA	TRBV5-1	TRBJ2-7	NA	CASSHRDGYEQYF	TGCGCCAGCAGCCACAGGGATGGCTACGAGCAGTACTTC
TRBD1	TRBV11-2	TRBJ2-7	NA	CASSSGTGTYEQYF	TGTGCCAGCAGCTCAGGGACAGGTACCTACGAGCAGTACTTC
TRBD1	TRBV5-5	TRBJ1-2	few	CASSSLTGPGGDGYTF	TGTGCCAGCAGCTCCCTGACAGGGCCTGGGGGAGATGGCTACACCTTC
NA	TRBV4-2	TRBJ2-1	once	CASSLQGSYNEQFF	TGTGCCAGCAGCCTTCAGGGATCCTACAATGAGCAGTTCTTC
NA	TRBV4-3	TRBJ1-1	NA	CASSQDSETENTEAFF	TGCGCCAGCAGCCAAGATTCCGAGACAGAGAACACTGAAGCTTTCTTT
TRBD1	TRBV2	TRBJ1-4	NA	CASSEARGRGSAGGLFF	TGTGCCAGCAGTGAAGCAAGAGGCAGGGGGTCGGCGGGAGGACTGTTTTTT
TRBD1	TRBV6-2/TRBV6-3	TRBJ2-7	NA	CASSQGDREVLVPYEQYF	TGTGCCAGCAGCCAGGGGGACAGGGAAGTTTTAGTCCCCTACGAGCAGTACTTC
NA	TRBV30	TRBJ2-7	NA	CAWSLGNYEQYF	TGTGCCTGGAGTCTAGGCAACTACGAGCAGTACTTC
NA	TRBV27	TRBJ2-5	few	CASSFGGSGRAQYF	TGTGCCAGCAGTTTTGGGGGGTCGGGAAGGGCCCAGTACTTC
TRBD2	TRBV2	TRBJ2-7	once	CASLFPAGGSYEQYF	TGTGCCAGCCTCTTCCCAGCGGGGGGCTCCTACGAGCAGTACTTC
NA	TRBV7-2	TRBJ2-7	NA	CASSLRGGASYEQYF	TGTGCCAGCAGCTTACGTGGCGGAGCGTCCTACGAGCAGTACTTC
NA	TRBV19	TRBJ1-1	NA	CASRKGMNTEAFF	TGTGCCAGTAGAAAGGGGATGAACACTGAAGCTTTCTTT